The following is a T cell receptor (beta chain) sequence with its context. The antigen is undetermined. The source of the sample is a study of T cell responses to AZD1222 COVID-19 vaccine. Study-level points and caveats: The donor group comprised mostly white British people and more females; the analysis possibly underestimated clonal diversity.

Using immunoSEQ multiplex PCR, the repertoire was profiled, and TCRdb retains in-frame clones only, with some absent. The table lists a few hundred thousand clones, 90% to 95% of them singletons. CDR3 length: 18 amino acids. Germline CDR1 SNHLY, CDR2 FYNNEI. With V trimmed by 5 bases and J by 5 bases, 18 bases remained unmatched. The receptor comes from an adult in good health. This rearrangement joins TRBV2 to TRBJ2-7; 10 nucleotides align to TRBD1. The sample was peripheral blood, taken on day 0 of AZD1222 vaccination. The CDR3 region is CASSHIGGGPGTGDEQYF. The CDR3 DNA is TGTGCCAGCAGTCACATCGGGGGGGGTCCCGGGACAGGGGACGAGCAGTACTTC.